The clone carrying this T cell receptor beta chain was counted between two and nine times. As yet, its antigen is unknown. This sample was taken from a study of T cell responses to AZD1222 COVID-19 vaccine. Study results and caveats: Vaccine-associated CD4 TCRs spanned spike, dominant at 160-218 and 743-854. Once two AZD1222 doses were given, Spike-specific TCR breadth and depth went up.

The germline V gene encodes CDR1 SGHNT and CDR2 YYREEE (reference sequence). The CDR3 covers 14 residues. Trimming pared 8 bases from V and 4 bases from J, leaving 18 bases between. The repertoire was sequenced with immunoSEQ multiplex PCR; TCRdb's copy has only in-frame clones and lacks some. The sample has 75,000 to 95,000 clones, 88% seen once; the top ten hold about 19%. The material was peripheral blood, obtained on day 0 of AZD1222 vaccination. The chain employs TRBV5-4 and TRBJ1-2; D gene unclear. The receptor comes from an adult in good health. The chain's CDR3 is CASSIAWPPYGYTF. CDR3 bases: TGTGCCAGTTCGATCGCCTGGCCCCCCTATGGCTACACCTTC. Complete variable domain (other parts from reference TRBV5-4 and TRBJ1-2): ETGVTQSPTHLIKTRGQQVTLRCSSQSGHNTVSWYQQALGQGPQFIFQYYREEENGRGNFPPRFSGLQFPNYSSELNVNALELDDSALYLCASSIAWPPYGYTFGSGTRLTVV.